This T cell receptor beta chain was observed in a study of CD8+ T cells in alopecia areata. Study-level points and caveats: It was lesional scalp, especially alopecia totalis/universalis, that showed higher clonality than normal scalp. Shared TCR sequences were less clear between patients than in mice, possibly partly from HLA diversity. The study also sequences resident alphabeta T cells of normal skin in scalp samples.

TCR sequencing used cDNA made by reverse transcription of extracted RNA. Clones were read by immunoSEQ multiplex PCR, and TCRdb kept only the in-frame ones, dropping some. The sample includes some 25,000 clones, 40% to 60% seen only once; the top ten take under 35%. This CDR3 has 15 residues. Trimming took off 0 bases at V and 2 bases at J, with 9 bases between the two ends. This clone turned up a few times. Its target is unknown. Both peripheral blood and punch biopsies of lesional scalp skin were obtained from patients who had alopecia areata. The TCR originated in a human donor with alopecia areata. The gene calls are TRBV23-1 and TRBJ2-3; D call uncertain. TRBV23-1 is labeled an ORF, and its function is uncertain. Sequencing input: NKG2D-high CD8+ T cells sorted from blood. The CDR3 loop is CASSQSGGITDTQYF. The CDR3 DNA reads as TGCGCCAGCAGTCAATCTGGTGGAATCACAGATACGCAGTATTTT.